The rows below give T cell receptor beta chains drawn from one sample of a study of blood T cell repertoires in COVID-19. The method was immunoSEQ multiplex PCR; TCRdb's version includes in-frame clones alone and lacks a portion of them. The sample consists of hundreds of thousands of clones, around 86% of them appearing once. Sequenced sample: peripheral blood. These receptors all stem from a woman in her thirties or forties who had recovered from COVID-19. The CDR3 runs from the conserved cysteine through the conserved F or W. A D gene is named only where the DNA matches it firmly. Clone size is stated in some rows and not others, as once, few, many or a class when expanded.

j_call clone_size d_call v_call cdr3_aa cdr3_nt
TRBJ1-1 . TRBD1 TRBV5-5 CASSLQGASTEAFF TGTGCCAGCAGTTTACAGGGGGCAAGTACTGAAGCTTTCTTT
TRBJ1-2 . . TRBV12-3/TRBV12-4 CASNGGYGYTF TGTGCCAGCAACGGAGGCTATGGCTACACCTTC
TRBJ2-1 . TRBD2 TRBV11-3 CASAGGGSYNEQFF TGTGCCAGCGCCGGGGGGGGCTCCTACAATGAGCAGTTCTTC
TRBJ1-4 . TRBD1 TRBV7-9 CASAKEQGGNEKLFF TGTGCCAGCGCCAAGGAACAGGGGGGGAATGAAAAACTGTTTTTT
TRBJ2-1 few . TRBV7-9 CASNLDRLNNEQFF TGTGCCAGCAACCTAGACAGGTTGAACAATGAGCAGTTCTTC
TRBJ1-3 . . TRBV5-6 CASSATGWGNTIYF TGTGCCAGCTCCGCCACAGGGTGGGGAAACACCATATATTTT
TRBJ2-1 once TRBD2 TRBV20-1 CSASSRLAGRSSYNEQFF TGCAGTGCTAGTTCGAGGCTAGCGGGGAGAAGCTCCTACAATGAGCAGTTCTTC
TRBJ1-2 few . TRBV30 CAWSPGYGYTF TGTGCCTGGAGCCCAGGCTATGGCTACACCTTC
TRBJ1-2 . . TRBV30 CAWSVQDYGYTF TGTGCCTGGAGTGTACAGGACTATGGCTACACCTTC
TRBJ2-7 once . TRBV12-3/TRBV12-4 CASSFSTAYEQYF TGTGCCAGCAGTTTTAGTACAGCCTACGAGCAGTACTTC
TRBJ1-5 . TRBD1 TRBV18 CASSPVFGQGGNQPQHF TGTGCCAGCTCACCCGTCTTCGGACAGGGCGGCAATCAGCCCCAGCATTTT
TRBJ1-1 . . TRBV6-6 CASSRQRGGLNTEAFF TGTGCCAGCAGTCGCCAACGGGGAGGACTGAACACTGAAGCTTTCTTT
TRBJ2-3 . . TRBV27 CASRLQGRDTQYF TGTGCCAGCAGGCTACAGGGTAGGGATACGCAGTATTTT
TRBJ2-2 . TRBD2 TRBV5-5 CASRAGLAGANTGELFF TGTGCCAGCAGAGCGGGACTAGCGGGGGCTAACACCGGGGAGCTGTTTTTT
TRBJ2-5 . TRBD2 TRBV6-6 CASLRTRGETQYF TGTGCCAGCCTAAGGACTAGGGGAGAGACCCAGTACTTC
TRBJ2-5 . TRBD2 TRBV19 CASSPRTRETQYF TGTGCCAGTAGCCCGCGGACTAGAGAGACCCAGTACTTC
TRBJ2-5 . . TRBV21-1 CASSKALVSVSETQYF TGTGCCAGCAGCAAAGCGCTTGTGTCGGTTTCGGAGACCCAGTACTTC
TRBJ1-5 . . TRBV2 CASSVQGRNQPQHF TGTGCCAGCAGTGTTCAGGGGCGCAATCAGCCCCAGCATTTT
TRBJ2-3 . . TRBV12-3/TRBV12-4 CASSLGGTLSQYF TGTGCCAGCAGTTTAGGGGGGACACTTTCGCAGTATTTT
TRBJ1-2 once . TRBV12-5 CASGLEDSVQIPHF TGTGCTAGTGGTTTGGAGGACTCCGTTCAAATCCCCCACTTC
TRBJ2-7 . TRBD1 TRBV5-4 CASSFRQGYYEQYF TGTGCCAGCAGCTTTAGACAGGGCTACTACGAGCAGTACTTC
TRBJ2-5 . . TRBV5-1 CASSLIPGETQYF TGCGCCAGCAGCTTGATTCCAGGAGAGACCCAGTACTTC
TRBJ1-1 . . TRBV18 CASSPEGARAFF TGTGCCAGCTCACCGGAAGGGGCTCGTGCTTTCTTT
TRBJ1-1 . TRBD1 TRBV25-1 CASSEARTGVTEAFF TGTGCCAGCAGTGAGGCACGGACAGGGGTCACTGAAGCTTTCTTT
TRBJ1-5 . TRBD1 TRBV9 CASSAGTGNQPQHF TGTGCCAGCAGCGCCGGGACAGGTAATCAGCCCCAGCATTTT
TRBJ1-2 . . TRBV5-1 CASSQAPTENYGYTF TGCGCCAGCAGCCAGGCCCCCACAGAAAACTATGGCTACACCTTC
TRBJ2-5 . . TRBV9 CASSVSEQWLETQYF TGTGCCAGCAGCGTATCGGAACAGTGGTTGGAGACCCAGTACTTC
TRBJ2-6 . TRBD1 TRBV24-1 CATSDSSGQGAHGANVLTF TGTGCCACCAGTGATTCCTCAGGACAGGGGGCGCATGGGGCCAACGTCCTGACTTTC
TRBJ1-4 . . TRBV30 CAWSVLQGRSEKLFF TGTGCCTGGAGTGTACTACAGGGTCGTAGTGAAAAACTGTTTTTT
TRBJ1-5 . TRBD1 TRBV30 CAWRDREVQPQHF TGTGCCTGGAGGGACAGGGAGGTTCAGCCCCAGCATTTT
TRBJ2-6 . TRBD2 TRBV27 CASSLEGGGTTGANVLTF TGTGCCAGCAGTTTGGAAGGCGGGGGGACCACTGGGGCCAACGTCCTGACTTTC
TRBJ2-1 . TRBD2 TRBV9 CASSVVSGGYNEQFF TGTGCCAGCAGCGTAGTTAGCGGGGGCTACAATGAGCAGTTCTTC
TRBJ1-2 few . TRBV7-9 CASSPIRDGYTF TGTGCCAGCAGCCCCATCAGGGATGGCTACACCTTC
TRBJ1-1 few . TRBV4-1 CASSQDRRQGTEAFF TGCGCCAGCAGCCAAGATCGGCGGCAGGGTACTGAAGCTTTCTTT
TRBJ2-1 . . TRBV7-2 CASSPRVGEQFF TGTGCCAGCAGCCCGAGGGTAGGTGAGCAGTTCTTC
TRBJ2-7 . . TRBV9 CASSVEGTGTSIYEQYF TGTGCCAGCAGCGTAGAAGGGACCGGGACATCGATCTACGAGCAGTACTTC
TRBJ1-4 . TRBD1 TRBV10-3 CAIRKQGKDEKLFF TGTGCCATCAGGAAACAGGGGAAGGATGAAAAACTGTTTTTT
TRBJ2-5 . . TRBV6-2/TRBV6-3 CASSYESAGTQYF TGTGCCAGCAGTTACGAGTCCGCGGGGACCCAGTACTTC
TRBJ1-2 many . TRBV4-3 CASSQDRGGFYGYTF TGCGCCAGCAGCCAAGATCGGGGGGGCTTCTATGGCTACACCTTC
TRBJ1-1 few . TRBV5-1 CASSSGIAFF TGCGCCAGCAGCTCAGGGATCGCTTTCTTT
TRBJ1-4 . TRBD1 TRBV5-6 CASSLARQGNEKLFF TGTGCCAGCAGCTTGGCGAGACAGGGGAATGAAAAACTGTTTTTT
TRBJ1-2 . TRBD1 TRBV27 CASTRTGGGNYGYTF TGTGCCAGCACCCGGACAGGGGGGGGGAACTATGGCTACACCTTC
TRBJ2-7 . TRBD2 TRBV20-1 CSASGLAGGGEYF TGCAGTGCTAGTGGTCTAGCGGGGGGAGGAGAGTACTTC
TRBJ2-5 . . TRBV15 CATSRDRFGEATQYF TGTGCCACCAGCAGAGATAGGTTCGGAGAAGCGACCCAGTACTTC
TRBJ2-7 . TRBD1 TRBV29-1 CSVGGTGHYEQYF TGCAGCGTTGGAGGGACAGGACACTACGAGCAGTACTTC
TRBJ1-6 . . TRBV7-9 CASSSGDAPLHF TGTGCCAGCAGCTCGGGAGACGCACCCCTCCACTTT
TRBJ2-1 . . TRBV5-1 CASREVPSYNEQFF TGCGCCAGCAGAGAGGTCCCCTCCTACAATGAGCAGTTCTTC
TRBJ1-6 once . TRBV4-3 CASSLAGGLRNSPLHF TGCGCCAGCAGCCTGGCGGGGGGATTGCGGAATTCACCCCTCCACTTT
TRBJ2-5 . TRBD2 TRBV7-8 CASSAVLAGVQETQYF TGTGCCAGCAGCGCCGTACTAGCGGGGGTTCAAGAGACCCAGTACTTC
TRBJ1-5 . TRBD1 TRBV2 CASRLRQGLGQPQHF TGTGCCAGCAGATTGAGACAGGGATTGGGTCAGCCCCAGCATTTT
TRBJ2-3 . . TRBV13 CASRFGGADTQYF TGTGCCAGCCGGTTTGGAGGGGCAGATACGCAGTATTTT
TRBJ1-2 . . TRBV7-3 CASSLGGNYGYTF TGTGCCAGCAGCTTAGGGGGGAACTATGGCTACACCTTC
TRBJ2-3 few . TRBV3-1/TRBV3-2 CASSPGPFPYTQYF TGTGCCAGCAGCCCAGGGCCTTTCCCCTATACGCAGTATTTT
TRBJ2-7 . TRBD1 TRBV25-1 CASRETGANEQYF TGTGCCAGCAGGGAGACAGGGGCCAACGAGCAGTACTTC